This note documents a single TCR beta chain sequence. Sequencing was at survey level. The repertoire was sequenced with immunoSEQ multiplex PCR; TCRdb's copy has only in-frame clones and lacks some. This sample has around 30,000 clones, with about three quarters found just once. This entry is derived from a study of STAT5B mutations in CD4+ large granular lymphocyte leukemia. Deletions cut 5 bases from V and 4 bases from J, with 23 bases between. Germline-derived CDR1 and CDR2 are LNHDA and SQIVND (reference sequence). CDR3 size: 17 residues. The source of this sequence is a human donor in good health. The chain couples TRBV19 to TRBJ2-5, with TRBD2 as a possible D gene (6 bases). What was sequenced was CD4+ T cells from blood buffy coats. DNA of the CDR3: TGTGCCAGTAGTGCAGAGGGACTCTGGGGAGGAGGAGAGACCCAGTACTTC. This gives the protein CASSAEGLWGGGETQYF. The full variable domain, with the rest looked up from reference TRBV19 and TRBJ2-5, is DGGITQSPKYLFRKEGQNVTLSCEQNLNHDAMYWYRQDPGQGLRLIYYSQIVNDFQKGDIAEGYSVSREKKESFPLTVTSAQKNPTAFYLCASSAEGLWGGGETQYFGPGTRLLVL.